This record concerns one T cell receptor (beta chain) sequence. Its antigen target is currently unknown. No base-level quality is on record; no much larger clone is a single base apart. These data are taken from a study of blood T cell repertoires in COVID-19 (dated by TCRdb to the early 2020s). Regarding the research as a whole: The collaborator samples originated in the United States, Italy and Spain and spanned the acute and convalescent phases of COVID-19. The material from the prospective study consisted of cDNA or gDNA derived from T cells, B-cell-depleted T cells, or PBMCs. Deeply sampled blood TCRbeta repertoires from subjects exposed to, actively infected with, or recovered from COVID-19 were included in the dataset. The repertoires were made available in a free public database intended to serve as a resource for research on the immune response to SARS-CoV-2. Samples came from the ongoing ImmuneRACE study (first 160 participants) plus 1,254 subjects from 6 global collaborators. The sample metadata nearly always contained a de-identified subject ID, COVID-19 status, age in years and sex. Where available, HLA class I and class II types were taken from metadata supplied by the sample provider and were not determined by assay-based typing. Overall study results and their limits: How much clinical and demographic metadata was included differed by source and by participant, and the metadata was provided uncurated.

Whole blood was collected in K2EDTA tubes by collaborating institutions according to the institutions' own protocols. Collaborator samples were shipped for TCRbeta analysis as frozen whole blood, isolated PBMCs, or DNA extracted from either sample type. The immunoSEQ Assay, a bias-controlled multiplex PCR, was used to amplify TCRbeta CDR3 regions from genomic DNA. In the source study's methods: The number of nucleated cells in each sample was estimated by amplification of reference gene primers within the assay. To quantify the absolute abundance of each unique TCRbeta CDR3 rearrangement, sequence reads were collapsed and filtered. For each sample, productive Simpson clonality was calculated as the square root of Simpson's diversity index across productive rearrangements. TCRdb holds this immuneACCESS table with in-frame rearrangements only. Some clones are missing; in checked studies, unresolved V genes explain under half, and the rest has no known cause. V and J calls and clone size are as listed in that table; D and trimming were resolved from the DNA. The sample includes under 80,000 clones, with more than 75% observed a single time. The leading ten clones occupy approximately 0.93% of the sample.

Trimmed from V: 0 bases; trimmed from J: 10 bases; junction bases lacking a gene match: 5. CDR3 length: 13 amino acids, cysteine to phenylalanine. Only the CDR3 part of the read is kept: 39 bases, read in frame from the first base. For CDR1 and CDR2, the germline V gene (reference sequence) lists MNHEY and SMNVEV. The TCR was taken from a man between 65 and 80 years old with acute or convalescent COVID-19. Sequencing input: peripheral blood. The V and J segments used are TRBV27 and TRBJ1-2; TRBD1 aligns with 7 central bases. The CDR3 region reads CASSLSTGEVYTF. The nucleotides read TGTGCCAGCAGTTTATCCACAGGGGAGGTCTACACCTTC.